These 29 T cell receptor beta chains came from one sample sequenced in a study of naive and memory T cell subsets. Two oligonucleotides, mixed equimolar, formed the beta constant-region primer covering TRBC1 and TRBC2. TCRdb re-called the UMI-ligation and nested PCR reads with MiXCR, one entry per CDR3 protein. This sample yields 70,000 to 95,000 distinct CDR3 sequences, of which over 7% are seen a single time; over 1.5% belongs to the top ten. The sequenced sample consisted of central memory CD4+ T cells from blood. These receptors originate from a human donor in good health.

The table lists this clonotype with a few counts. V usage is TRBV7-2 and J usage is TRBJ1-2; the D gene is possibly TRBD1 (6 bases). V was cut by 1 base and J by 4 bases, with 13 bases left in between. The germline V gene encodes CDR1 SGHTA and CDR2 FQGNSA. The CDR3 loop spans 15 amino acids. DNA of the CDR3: TGTGCCAGCAGCTTAGGTCAGGGGCAGGCCTATGGCTACACCTTC. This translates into CASSLGQGQAYGYTF.

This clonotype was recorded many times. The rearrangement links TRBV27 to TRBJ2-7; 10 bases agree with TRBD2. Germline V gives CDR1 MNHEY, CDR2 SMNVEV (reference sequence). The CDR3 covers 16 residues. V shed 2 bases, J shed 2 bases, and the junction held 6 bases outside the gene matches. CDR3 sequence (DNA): TGTGCCAGCAGTTTACAGCTAGCGGGGGCAACCTACGAGCAGTACTTC. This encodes CASSLQLAGATYEQYF.

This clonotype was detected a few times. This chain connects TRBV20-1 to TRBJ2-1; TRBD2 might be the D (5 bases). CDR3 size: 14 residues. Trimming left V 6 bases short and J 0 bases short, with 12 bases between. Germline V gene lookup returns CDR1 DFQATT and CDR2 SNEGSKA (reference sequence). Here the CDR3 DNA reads TGCAGTGCCTCACTAGAAACCTCCTACAATGAGCAGTTCTTC. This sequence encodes CSASLETSYNEQFF.

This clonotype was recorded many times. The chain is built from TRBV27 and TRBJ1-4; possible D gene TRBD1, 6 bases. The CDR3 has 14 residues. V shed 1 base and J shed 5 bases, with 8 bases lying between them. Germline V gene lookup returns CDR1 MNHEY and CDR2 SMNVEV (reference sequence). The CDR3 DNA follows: TGTGCCAGCAGTTTATTAGGACAGAATGAAAAACTGTTTTTT. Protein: CASSLLGQNEKLFF.

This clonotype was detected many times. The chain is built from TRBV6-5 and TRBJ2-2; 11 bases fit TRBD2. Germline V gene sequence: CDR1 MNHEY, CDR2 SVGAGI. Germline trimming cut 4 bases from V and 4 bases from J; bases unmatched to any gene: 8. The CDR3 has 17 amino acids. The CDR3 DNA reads TGTGCCAGCAGTTTAAAACAGACTAGCGGGATCACCGGGGAGCTGTTTTTT. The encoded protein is CASSLKQTSGITGELFF.

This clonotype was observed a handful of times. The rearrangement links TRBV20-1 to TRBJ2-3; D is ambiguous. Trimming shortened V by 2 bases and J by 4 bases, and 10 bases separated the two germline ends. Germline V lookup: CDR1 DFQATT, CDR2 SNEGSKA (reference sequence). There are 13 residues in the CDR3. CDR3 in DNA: TGCAGTGCTAGAAGGTGGCGCGCAGATACGCAGTATTTT. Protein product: CSARRWRADTQYF.

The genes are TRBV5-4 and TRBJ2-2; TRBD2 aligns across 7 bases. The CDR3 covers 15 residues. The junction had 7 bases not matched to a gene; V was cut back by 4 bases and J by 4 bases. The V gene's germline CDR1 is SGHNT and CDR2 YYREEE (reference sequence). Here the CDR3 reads CASSPLGGTTGELFF. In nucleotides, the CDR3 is TGTGCCAGCAGCCCGTTGGGGGGGACCACCGGGGAGCTGTTTTTT.

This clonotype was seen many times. CDR3 in DNA: TGTGCCAGCAGCTGGGAAGGACAGTACTACAATGAGCAGTTCTTC. It yields the protein CASSWEGQYYNEQFF. The chain couples TRBV11-2 to TRBJ2-1; a weak D match, TRBD1 (6 bases). The CDR3 totals 15 residues. Germline lookup yields CDR1 SGHAT and CDR2 FQNNGV. Trimming pared 4 bases from V and 3 bases from J, leaving 13 bases between. Supplemented by reference TRBV11-2 and TRBJ2-1, the full variable domain reads EAGVAQSPRYKIIEKRQSVAFWCNPISGHATLYWYQQILGQGPKLLIQFQNNGVVDDSQLPKDRFSAERLKGVDSTLKIQPAKLEDSAVYLCASSWEGQYYNEQFFGPGTRLTVL.

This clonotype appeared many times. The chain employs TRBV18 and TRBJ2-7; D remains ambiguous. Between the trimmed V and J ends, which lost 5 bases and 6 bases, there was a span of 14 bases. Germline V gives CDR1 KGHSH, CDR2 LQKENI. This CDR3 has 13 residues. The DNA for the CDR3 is TGTGCCAGCTCAATCGACTTATCGGGCGAGCAGTACTTC. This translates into CASSIDLSGEQYF.

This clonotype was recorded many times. The CDR3 sequence is CASSLEVGHNSPLHF. As DNA, the CDR3 is TGTGCCAGCAGCTTAGAGGTGGGCCATAATTCACCCCTCCACTTT. The gene calls are TRBV11-2 and TRBJ1-6; unclear D gene. Between the trimmed V and J ends, which lost 0 bases and 5 bases, there was a span of 8 bases. CDR1 and CDR2 (germline): SGHAT, FQNNGV. The CDR3 totals 15 residues. Full variable domain (missing parts from reference TRBV11-2 and TRBJ1-6): EAGVAQSPRYKIIEKRQSVAFWCNPISGHATLYWYQQILGQGPKLLIQFQNNGVVDDSQLPKDRFSAERLKGVDSTLKIQPAKLEDSAVYLCASSLEVGHNSPLHFGNGTRLTVT.

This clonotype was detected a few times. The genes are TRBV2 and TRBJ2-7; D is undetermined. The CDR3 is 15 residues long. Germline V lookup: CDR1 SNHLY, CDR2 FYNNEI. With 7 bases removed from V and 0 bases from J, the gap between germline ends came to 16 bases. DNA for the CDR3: TGTGCCAGCAAGTTTACCGGGTCCAACTCCTACGAGCAGTACTTC. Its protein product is CASKFTGSNSYEQYF.

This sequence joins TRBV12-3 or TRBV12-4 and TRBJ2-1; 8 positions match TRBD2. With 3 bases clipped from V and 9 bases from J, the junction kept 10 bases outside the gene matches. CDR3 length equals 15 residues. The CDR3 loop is CASSFSGLGWGEQFF. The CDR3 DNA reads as TGTGCCAGCAGTTTTTCGGGACTAGGGTGGGGTGAGCAGTTCTTC.

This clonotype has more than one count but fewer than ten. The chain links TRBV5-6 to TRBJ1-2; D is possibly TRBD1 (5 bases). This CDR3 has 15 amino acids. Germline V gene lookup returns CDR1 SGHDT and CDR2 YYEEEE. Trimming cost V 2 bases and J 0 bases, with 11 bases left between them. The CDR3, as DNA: TGTGCCAGCAGCTTCGGGGCTCTCTCTAACTATGGCTACACCTTC. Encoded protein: CASSFGALSNYGYTF.

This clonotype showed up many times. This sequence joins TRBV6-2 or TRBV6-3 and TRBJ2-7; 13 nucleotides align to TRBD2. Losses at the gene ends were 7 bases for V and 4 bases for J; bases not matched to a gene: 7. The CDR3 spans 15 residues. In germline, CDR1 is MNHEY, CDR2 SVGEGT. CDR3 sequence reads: CASTGTSGNLYEQYF. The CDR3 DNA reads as TGTGCCAGCACCGGGACTAGCGGGAATCTGTACGAGCAGTACTTC.

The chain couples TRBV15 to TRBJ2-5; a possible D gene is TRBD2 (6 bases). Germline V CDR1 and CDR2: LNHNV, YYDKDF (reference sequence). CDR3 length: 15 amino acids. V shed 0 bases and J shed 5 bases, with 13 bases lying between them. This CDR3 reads CATSRDRNSGETQYF. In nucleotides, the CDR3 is TGTGCCACCAGCAGAGATCGGAACAGCGGGGAGACCCAGTACTTC.

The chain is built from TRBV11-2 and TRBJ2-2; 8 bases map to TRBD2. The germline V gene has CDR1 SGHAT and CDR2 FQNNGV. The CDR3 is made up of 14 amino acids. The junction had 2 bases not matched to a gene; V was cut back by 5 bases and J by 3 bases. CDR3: CASSAGLDTGELFF. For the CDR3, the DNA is TGTGCCAGCAGCGCGGGACTAGACACCGGGGAGCTGTTTTTT.

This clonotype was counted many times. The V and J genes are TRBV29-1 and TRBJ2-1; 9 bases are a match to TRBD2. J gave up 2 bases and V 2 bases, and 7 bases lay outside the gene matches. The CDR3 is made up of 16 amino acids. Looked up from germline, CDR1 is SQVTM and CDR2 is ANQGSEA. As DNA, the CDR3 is TGCAGCGTTGAATATGACTCTAGCGGGGCCTACAATGAGCAGTTCTTC. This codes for CSVEYDSSGAYNEQFF.

Here the CDR3 DNA reads TGTGCCAGCAGGGGGGACGTGGGAAACACCATATATTTT. Its protein is CASRGDVGNTIYF. This chain connects TRBV2 to TRBJ1-3; the D gene is possibly TRBD1 (5 bases). The V gene lost 6 bases and the J gene lost 4 bases, with 10 bases spanning the gap. This CDR3 contains 13 residues. The germline V gene encodes CDR1 SNHLY and CDR2 FYNNEI. The full variable domain, rest sourced from reference TRBV2 and TRBJ1-3, is EPEVTQTPSHQVTQMGQEVILRCVPISNHLYFYWYRQILGQKVEFLVSFYNNEISEKSEIFDDQFSVERPDGSNFTLKIRSTKLEDSAMYFCASRGDVGNTIYFGEGSWLTVV.

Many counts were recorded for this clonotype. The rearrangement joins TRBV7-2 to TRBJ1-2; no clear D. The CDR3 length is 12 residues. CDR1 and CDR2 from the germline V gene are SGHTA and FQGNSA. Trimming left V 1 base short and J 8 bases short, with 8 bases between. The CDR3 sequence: CASSLGPGGYTF. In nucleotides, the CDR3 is TGTGCCAGCAGCTTAGGGCCGGGGGGCTACACCTTC. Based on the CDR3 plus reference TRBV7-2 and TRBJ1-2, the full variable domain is GAGVSQSPSNKVTEKGKDVELRCDPISGHTALYWYRQSLGQGLEFLIYFQGNSAPDKSGLPSDRFSAERTGGSVSTLTIQRTQQEDSAVYLCASSLGPGGYTFGSGTRLTVV.

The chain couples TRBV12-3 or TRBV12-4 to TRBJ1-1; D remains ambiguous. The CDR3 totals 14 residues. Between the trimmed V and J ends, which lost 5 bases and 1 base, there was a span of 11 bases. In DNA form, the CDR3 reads TGTGCCAGCAGTCTAAACTGGCCGAACACTGAAGCTTTCTTT. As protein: CASSLNWPNTEAFF.

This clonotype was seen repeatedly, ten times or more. As DNA, the CDR3 is TGTGCCAGCAGACGTAGCGGGCTTACCTACGAGCAGTACTTC. Translation: CASRRSGLTYEQYF. The rearrangement uses TRBV7-9 and TRBJ2-7; TRBD2 aligns across 7 bases. Trimming took 6 bases from V and 2 from J; bases not matched to a gene: 7. Germline CDR1 and CDR2: SEHNR and FQNEAQ (reference sequence). The CDR3 spans 14 residues.

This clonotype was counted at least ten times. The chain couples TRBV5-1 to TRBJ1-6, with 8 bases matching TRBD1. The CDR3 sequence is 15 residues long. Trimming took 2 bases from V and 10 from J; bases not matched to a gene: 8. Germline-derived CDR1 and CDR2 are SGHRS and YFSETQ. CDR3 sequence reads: CASSFEDRGASPLHF. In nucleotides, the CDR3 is TGCGCCAGCAGCTTCGAAGACAGGGGCGCGTCACCCCTCCACTTT.

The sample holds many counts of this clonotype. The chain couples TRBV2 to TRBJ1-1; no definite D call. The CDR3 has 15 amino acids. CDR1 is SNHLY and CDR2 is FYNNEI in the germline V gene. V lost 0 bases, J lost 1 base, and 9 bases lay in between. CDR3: CASSEATGTNTEAFF. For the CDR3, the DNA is TGTGCCAGCAGTGAAGCCACGGGTACGAACACTGAAGCTTTCTTT.

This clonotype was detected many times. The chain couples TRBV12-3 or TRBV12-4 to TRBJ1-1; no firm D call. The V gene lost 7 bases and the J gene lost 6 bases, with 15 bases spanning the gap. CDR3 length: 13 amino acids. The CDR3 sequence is CASTMRLGAEAFF. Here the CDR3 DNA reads TGTGCCAGCACCATGAGGCTTGGGGCTGAAGCTTTCTTT.

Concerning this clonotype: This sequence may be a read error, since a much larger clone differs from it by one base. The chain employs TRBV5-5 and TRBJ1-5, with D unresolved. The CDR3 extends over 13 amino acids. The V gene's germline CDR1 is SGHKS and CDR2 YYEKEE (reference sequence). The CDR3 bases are TGTACCAGCAGCTTGGAGGGCCGCTGGCCCCAGCATTTT. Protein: CTSSLEGRWPQHF. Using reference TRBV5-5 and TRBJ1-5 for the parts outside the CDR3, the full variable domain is DAGVTQSPTHLIKTRGQQVTLRCSPISGHKSVSWYQQVLGQGPQFIFQYYEKEERGRGNFPDRFSARQFPNYSSELNVNALLLGDSALYLCTSSLEGRWPQHFGDGTRLSIL.

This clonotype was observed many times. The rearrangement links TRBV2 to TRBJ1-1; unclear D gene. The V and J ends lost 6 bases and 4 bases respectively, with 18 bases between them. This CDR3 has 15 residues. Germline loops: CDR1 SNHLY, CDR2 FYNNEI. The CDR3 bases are TGTGCCAGCAGCGAGAGGTACACTTTATCCACTGAAGCTTTCTTT. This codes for CASSERYTLSTEAFF.

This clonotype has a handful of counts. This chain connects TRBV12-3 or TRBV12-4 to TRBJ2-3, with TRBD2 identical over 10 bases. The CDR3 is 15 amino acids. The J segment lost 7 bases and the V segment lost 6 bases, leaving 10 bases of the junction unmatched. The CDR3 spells CASRKAGGAGNTQYF. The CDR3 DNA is TGTGCCAGCAGAAAAGCGGGGGGGGCTGGAAATACGCAGTATTTT.

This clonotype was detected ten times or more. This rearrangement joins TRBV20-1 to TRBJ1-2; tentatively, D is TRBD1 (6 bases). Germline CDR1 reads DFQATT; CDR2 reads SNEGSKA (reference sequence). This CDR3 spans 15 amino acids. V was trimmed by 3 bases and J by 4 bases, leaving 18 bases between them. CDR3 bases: TGCAGTGCTAGGGATTTTACGGGGGCGCTCTATGGCTACACCTTC. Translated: CSARDFTGALYGYTF.

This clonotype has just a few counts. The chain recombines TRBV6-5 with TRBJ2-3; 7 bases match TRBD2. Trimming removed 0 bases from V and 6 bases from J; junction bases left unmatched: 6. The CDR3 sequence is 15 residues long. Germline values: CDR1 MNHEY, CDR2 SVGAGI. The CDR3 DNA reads TGTGCCAGCAGTTACTCGCAGGGCGGGAGCGATACGCAGTATTTT. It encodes CASSYSQGGSDTQYF.